The 17 T cell receptor beta chains listed next were all sequenced from one sample in a study of OX40 agonist ivuxolimab in advanced cancers. Clones were sequenced by immunoSEQ multiplex PCR, and TCRdb holds only the in-frame ones, with some missing. The table shows over 25,000 clones, with around 81% occurring only once. Sequencing used CD4+ or CD8+ T cells sorted from blood, obtained in a trial of the OX40 agonist ivuxolimab. The receptors originated from an adult with an advanced solid tumor such as melanoma, head and neck, liver or kidney cancer.

This chain uses TRBV11-2 with TRBJ2-7, with 8 bases lining up with TRBD1. Trimming cost V 0 bases and J 3 bases; bases outside gene matches: 4. CDR3 length equals 15 residues. The germline V gene encodes CDR1 SGHAT and CDR2 FQNNGV. The CDR3 protein is CASSLEVTGVYEQYF. The CDR3 DNA is TGTGCCAGCAGCTTAGAAGTGACAGGGGTCTACGAGCAGTACTTC.

The genes are TRBV4-1 and TRBJ1-2; D ambiguous. The length of the CDR3 is 18 residues. V lost 0 bases and J 1 base, leaving 18 bases between the germline ends. Per the germline V gene, CDR1 is MGHRA and CDR2 is YSYEKL. The CDR3: CASSQDIQARYLNYGYTF. Here the CDR3 DNA reads TGCGCCAGCAGCCAAGATATCCAGGCAAGATATCTTAACTATGGCTACACCTTC.

The genes are TRBV7-9 and TRBJ2-1; the D gene is possibly TRBD2 (5 bases). This CDR3 region has 15 residues. The germline CDR1 and CDR2 sequences are SEHNR and FQNEAQ (reference sequence). Between the trimmed V and J ends, which lost 0 bases and 6 bases, there was a span of 12 bases. The CDR3 DNA follows: TGTGCCAGCAGCTTAGCGAGGAACGCGGGCAATGAGCAGTTCTTC. Translation: CASSLARNAGNEQFF. Drawing the rest from reference TRBV7-9 and TRBJ2-1, the complete variable domain is DTGVSQNPRHKITKRGQNVTFRCDPISEHNRLYWYRQTLGQGPEFLTYFQNEAQLEKSRLLSDRFSAERPKGSFSTLEIQRTEQGDSAMYLCASSLARNAGNEQFFGPGTRLTVL.

The chain carries TRBV30 and TRBJ1-6, with D tentatively TRBD1 (5 bases). CDR3 length: 14 residues. Trimming removed 7 bases at V and 4 bases at J, with 14 bases between. Germline V lookup: CDR1 GTSNPN, CDR2 SVGIG (reference sequence). The CDR3 DNA sequence: TGTGCCTCAGGAGAGGGACTTTATAATTCACCCCTCCACTTT. Amino acids: CASGEGLYNSPLHF. The whole variable domain, filled in from reference TRBV30 and TRBJ1-6, reads SQTIHQWPATLVQPVGSPLSLECTVEGTSNPNLYWYRQAAGRGLQLLFYSVGIGQISSEVPQNLSASRPQDRQFILSSKKLLLSDSGFYLCASGEGLYNSPLHFGNGTRLTVT.

This clone was picked up a small number of times. Other DNA sequences within the sample encode an identical CDR3. The chain is built from TRBV9 and TRBJ1-2; 9 bases agree with TRBD1. The CDR3 runs 15 residues. V dropped 3 bases and J dropped 0; count of bases not matched to a gene: 3. Germline CDR1 and CDR2: SGDLS and YYNGEE. CDR3 protein: CASSGRTGANYGYTF. The CDR3 bases are TGTGCCAGCAGCGGCAGGACAGGGGCTAACTATGGCTACACCTTC.

The rearrangement uses TRBV5-6 and TRBJ2-7, with D uncertain. The CDR3 sequence is 15 residues long. V was pared by 4 bases and J by 0 bases, with 14 bases between. Germline CDR1 SGHDT, CDR2 YYEEEE. The CDR3 region is CASSNSQNNSYEQYF. The CDR3 DNA is TGTGCCAGCAGCAATTCACAGAACAACTCCTACGAGCAGTACTTC.

The gene calls are TRBV5-4 and TRBJ2-3; D is unresolved. This CDR3 has 14 residues. Germline CDR1 is SGHNT and CDR2 is YYREEE (reference sequence). V lost 1 base to trimming and J lost 5 bases, with 11 bases between them. CDR3 DNA sequence: TGTGCCAGCAGCTTGTCCAGTTTCGGAGATACGCAGTATTTT. Its translation: CASSLSSFGDTQYF.

The chain combines TRBV6-5 with TRBJ2-5; D ambiguous. V lost 1 base and J 6 bases, leaving 12 bases between the germline ends. CDR1 MNHEY and CDR2 SVGAGI come from the germline V gene. This CDR3 has 14 residues. The CDR3 DNA reads as TGTGCCAGCAGTTACTTCCCTAATTGGAAGACCCAGTACTTC. This translates into CASSYFPNWKTQYF.

The chain couples TRBV15 to TRBJ2-7; D unresolved. The CDR3 loop spans 16 amino acids. The V end was cut by 0 bases, the J end by 6 bases, with 18 bases between. Germline CDR1 LNHNV, CDR2 YYDKDF (reference sequence). CDR3 nucleotides: TGTGCCACCAGCAGAGATCTTGGTGTCTTCGGGCCCGAGCAGTACTTC. It translates to CATSRDLGVFGPEQYF.

This chain links TRBV7-9 with TRBJ2-2, with no clear D. This CDR3 is built from 15 residues. Trimming cost V 6 bases and J 6 bases, with 17 bases left between them. Germline assignment: CDR1 SEHNR and CDR2 FQNEAQ (reference sequence). The CDR3 nucleotides are TGTGCCAGCAGGCCCCCGGACGAGAGTCCCGGGGAGCTGTTTTTT. Protein sequence: CASRPPDESPGELFF.

In this sample, this clone turned up a few times. V usage is TRBV11-1 and J usage is TRBJ2-1; TRBD2 is a possible D gene (6 bases). V was clipped by 4 bases and J by 0 bases, with 13 bases between them. This CDR3 is 16 amino acids long. Germline V gene sequence: CDR1 SGHAT, CDR2 FQDESV (reference sequence). The CDR3 coding sequence is TGTGCCAGCAGCTCCACCCGGGAGCGCTCCTACAATGAGCAGTTCTTC. It is translated as CASSSTRERSYNEQFF.

V gene TRBV19 combines with J gene TRBJ2-5; TRBD1 aligns across 8 bases. This CDR3 has 14 amino acids. The V segment lost 7 bases and the J segment 4 bases; nucleotides outside the gene matches: 8. Germline lookup yields CDR1 LNHDA and CDR2 SQIVND (reference sequence). CDR3 amino acids: CASTQGAGAETQYF. CDR3 coding DNA: TGTGCCAGTACCCAGGGGGCAGGGGCAGAGACCCAGTACTTC.

The chain carries TRBV7-3 and TRBJ2-1; D possibly uses TRBD1 or TRBD2 (6 bases each). V dropped 1 base and J dropped 5 bases, with 9 bases sitting between them. The CDR3 length is 14 residues. Germline V gene lookup returns CDR1 SGHTA and CDR2 FQGTGA. CDR3 bases: TGTGCCAGCAGCTTAAAGGGGGGAAACAATGAGCAGTTCTTC. This encodes CASSLKGGNNEQFF.

The rearrangement links TRBV5-5 to TRBJ1-5; no reliable D call. This CDR3 region has 13 residues. V was shortened by 0 bases and J by 5 bases, with 6 bases between the two germline ends. The germline CDR1 and CDR2 sequences are SGHKS and YYEKEE (reference sequence). CDR3 DNA: TGTGCCAGCAGCTTGGATTCGCATCAGCCCCAGCATTTT. It specifies CASSLDSHQPQHF. The variable domain in full, completed from reference TRBV5-5 and TRBJ1-5, reads DAGVTQSPTHLIKTRGQQVTLRCSPISGHKSVSWYQQVLGQGPQFIFQYYEKEERGRGNFPDRFSARQFPNYSSELNVNALLLGDSALYLCASSLDSHQPQHFGDGTRLSIL.

V usage is TRBV6-1 and J usage is TRBJ1-4; no reliable D call. V dropped 6 bases and J dropped 2 bases, with 10 bases sitting between them. CDR3 size: 14 residues. The germline CDR1 and CDR2 sequences are MNHNS and SASEGT. CDR3 amino acids: CASSPPVTNEKLFF. CDR3 nucleotide sequence: TGTGCCAGCAGCCCCCCAGTTACTAATGAAAAACTGTTTTTT.

The V and J genes are TRBV29-1 and TRBJ2-2; no definite D call. The CDR3 has 10 residues. Germline CDR1 reads SQVTM; CDR2 reads ANQGSEA. V was shortened by 6 bases and J by 4 bases, with 3 bases between the two germline ends. In DNA, the CDR3 is TGCAGCGTATCCACCGGGGAGCTGTTTTTT. It is translated as CSVSTGELFF.

This chain uses TRBV27 with TRBJ2-7; the D gene could be TRBD1 or TRBD2 (7 bases each). Looked up from germline, CDR1 is MNHEY and CDR2 is SMNVEV (reference sequence). The CDR3 length is 15 residues. Trimming stripped 5 bases from V and 3 bases from J, with 17 bases between. Written as DNA, the CDR3 is TGTGCCAGCAGTCTCAGCAGGGGGGAGGGCTACGAGCAGTACTTC. Translating gives CASSLSRGEGYEQYF.